The clone carrying this T cell receptor (beta chain) was picked up a small number of times. Its antigen is not known. This record comes from a study of early T cells in non-severe SARS-CoV-2 infection. On the study more broadly: Investigators sequenced bulk RNA drawn from unsorted whole blood, and chains remained unpaired.

The study's findings and limits: A preference for anti-spike CD8 responses marked VDJdb matching, which missed private and CD4 specificities.

Germline CDR1 SGHRS, CDR2 YFSETQ. The CDR3 is made up of 17 amino acids. With V trimmed by 0 bases and J by 1 base, 6 bases remained unmatched. cDNA molecules, individually, were tagged with unique molecular identifiers. TCRdb passed the 5' RACE reads through MiXCR, listing each CDR3 protein once. Of tens of thousands of distinct CDR3 sequences listed, more than 12% are singletons. Sequenced here: whole blood, sampled at baseline. This TCR derives from an adult who was a healthcare worker with PCR-confirmed SARS-CoV-2 infection or an uninfected control (not recorded which). This sequence joins TRBV5-1 and TRBJ2-7; 11 bases agree with TRBD2. In DNA form, the CDR3 reads TGCGCCAGCAGCTTGGAGTTAGCGGGAGGGCTGTCCTACGAGCAGTACTTC. Protein product: CASSLELAGGLSYEQYF.